The clone carrying this T cell receptor beta chain was seen a handful of times. Its antigen is as yet unknown. The library had UMIs added by 3' ligation of an oligonucleotide to TCR cDNA. Adult healthy volunteers gave 2.5 ml peripheral blood for whole-blood RNA. Unsorted total RNA, about 1 to 1000 ng, was DNase treated before reverse transcription. These data belong to a study of naive and memory T cell subsets. General study results and limits: Potentially, T cell activation and differentiation skew this RNA-based measurement.

Amplification of ligated cDNA took four PCR rounds with SP2 and nested alpha and beta constant primers. For blood and skin samples, reverse transcription used TCR alpha and beta constant primers. TCRdb reprocessed the 5' RACE reads via MiXCR and lists one record per CDR3 protein. The sample holds 50,000 to 65,000 distinct CDR3 sequences, around 8% seen once. The CDR3 has 14 residues. Per the germline V gene, CDR1 is SGHNT and CDR2 is YYREEE (reference sequence). V shed 9 bases and J shed 6 bases, with 20 bases lying between them. The chain links TRBV5-4 to TRBJ2-3; a weak D match, TRBD2 (7 bases). The clonotype originates from a female donor in good health. CDR3 region: CATVGGHLRDTQYF. DNA for the CDR3: TGTGCCACCGTCGGGGGGCACCTACGGGATACGCAGTATTTT.